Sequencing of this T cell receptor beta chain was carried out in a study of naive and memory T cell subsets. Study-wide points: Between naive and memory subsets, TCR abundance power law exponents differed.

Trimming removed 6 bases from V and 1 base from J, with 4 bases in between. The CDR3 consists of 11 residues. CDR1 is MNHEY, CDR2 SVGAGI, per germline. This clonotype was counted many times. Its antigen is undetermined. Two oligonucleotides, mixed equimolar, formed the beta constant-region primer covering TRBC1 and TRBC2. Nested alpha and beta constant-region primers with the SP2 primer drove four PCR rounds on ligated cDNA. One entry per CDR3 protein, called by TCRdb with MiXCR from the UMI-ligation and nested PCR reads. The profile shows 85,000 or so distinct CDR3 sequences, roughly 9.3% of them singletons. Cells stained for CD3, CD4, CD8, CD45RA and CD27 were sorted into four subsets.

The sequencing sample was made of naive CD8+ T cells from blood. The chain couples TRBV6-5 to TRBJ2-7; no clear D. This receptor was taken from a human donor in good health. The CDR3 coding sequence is TGTGCCAGCAGCACGTCCTACGAGCAGTACTTC. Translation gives CASSTSYEQYF.